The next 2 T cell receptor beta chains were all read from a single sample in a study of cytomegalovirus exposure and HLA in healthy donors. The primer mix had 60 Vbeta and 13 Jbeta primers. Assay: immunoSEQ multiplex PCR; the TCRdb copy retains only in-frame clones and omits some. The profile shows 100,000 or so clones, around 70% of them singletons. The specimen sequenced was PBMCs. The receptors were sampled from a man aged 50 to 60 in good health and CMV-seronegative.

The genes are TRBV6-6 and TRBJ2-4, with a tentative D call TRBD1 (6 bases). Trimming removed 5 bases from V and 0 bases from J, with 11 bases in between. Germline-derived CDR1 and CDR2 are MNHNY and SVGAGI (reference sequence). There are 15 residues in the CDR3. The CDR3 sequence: CASSHGQLAKNIQYF. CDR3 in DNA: TGTGCCAGCAGTCATGGACAGCTAGCCAAAAACATTCAGTACTTC.

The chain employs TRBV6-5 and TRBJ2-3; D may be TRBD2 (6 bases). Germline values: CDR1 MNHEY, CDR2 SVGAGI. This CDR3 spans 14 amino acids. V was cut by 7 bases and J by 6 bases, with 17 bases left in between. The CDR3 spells CASNRAGPSDTQYF. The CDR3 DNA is TGTGCCAGCAACCGAGCGGGCCCTTCTGATACGCAGTATTTT.